Listed below are T cell receptor beta chains from one sample, sequenced in a study of neurological immune-mediated disorders. TCRdb re-called the 5' RACE reads through MiXCR, storing one row per CDR3 protein. This table holds over 25,000 distinct CDR3 sequences, roughly an eighth found once. The sequenced sample was PBMCs. The receptors derive from an older woman in good health. The CDR3 runs from the conserved cysteine through the conserved F or W.

TRBJ1-6,TRBV7-2,CASSPIGMSNSPLHF
TRBJ2-3,TRBV3-1,CASSQWETGTTDTQYF
TRBJ1-5,TRBV6-1,CASRPGVRNQPQHF
TRBJ1-1,TRBV20-1,CRALTSTRGTEAFF
TRBJ1-2,TRBV27,CASSLRGGYGYTF
TRBJ2-1,TRBV5-1,CASSRTGGGSYNEQFF
TRBJ2-5,TRBV5-1,CASSFPGGNQETQYF
TRBJ2-3,TRBV5-1,CASGTGSTDTQYF
TRBJ2-5,TRBV12-3/TRBV12-4,CASSPSGGGTQYF
TRBJ2-3,TRBV9,CASIPSQGRGDTQYF
TRBJ2-7,TRBV5-1,CASSPGDPNYEQYF
TRBJ1-2,TRBV6-6,CASSYGLGDGYTF
TRBJ1-5,TRBV2,CASSGDRAYSQPQHF
TRBJ2-2,TRBV4-2,CASSQDRVVRVPGELFF
TRBJ1-4,TRBV11-2,CASSPNGQHFNEKLFF
TRBJ2-1,TRBV14,CASNGTNYYNEQFF
TRBJ2-1,TRBV5-1,CASSLGNEQFF
TRBJ1-2,TRBV10-3,CAISERAYGYTF
TRBJ2-3,TRBV5-5,CASWDVGTDTQYF
TRBJ2-2,TRBV5-1,CASSLLNTGELFF
TRBJ1-2,TRBV27,CASSLTGTGYTF
TRBJ2-1,TRBV5-1,CASSLDLAGLSYNEQFF
TRBJ1-1,TRBV12-3/TRBV12-4,CASSPRQATEAFF
TRBJ2-2,TRBV7-3,CASSPRPNTGELFF
TRBJ2-3,TRBV15,CATSRDVAAVFSTDTQYF
TRBJ1-3,TRBV27,CASSRGRGSGNTIYF
TRBJ1-5,TRBV20-1,CSARENGVGQPQHF
TRBJ2-7,TRBV20-1,CSARDPNTPYEQYF
TRBJ1-1,TRBV28,CASSLGPRTEAFF
TRBJ2-4,TRBV11-2,CASSLEVPLRIAKNIQYF
TRBJ1-2,TRBV5-5,CASSLGVGTGRSYGYTF
TRBJ2-5,TRBV11-1,CASSLAPVETQYF
TRBJ2-5,TRBV20-1,CSASGQKETQYF
TRBJ2-3,TRBV5-1,CASSSVPSDTKYF
TRBJ2-1,TRBV5-1,CASSTGTNVNNEQFF